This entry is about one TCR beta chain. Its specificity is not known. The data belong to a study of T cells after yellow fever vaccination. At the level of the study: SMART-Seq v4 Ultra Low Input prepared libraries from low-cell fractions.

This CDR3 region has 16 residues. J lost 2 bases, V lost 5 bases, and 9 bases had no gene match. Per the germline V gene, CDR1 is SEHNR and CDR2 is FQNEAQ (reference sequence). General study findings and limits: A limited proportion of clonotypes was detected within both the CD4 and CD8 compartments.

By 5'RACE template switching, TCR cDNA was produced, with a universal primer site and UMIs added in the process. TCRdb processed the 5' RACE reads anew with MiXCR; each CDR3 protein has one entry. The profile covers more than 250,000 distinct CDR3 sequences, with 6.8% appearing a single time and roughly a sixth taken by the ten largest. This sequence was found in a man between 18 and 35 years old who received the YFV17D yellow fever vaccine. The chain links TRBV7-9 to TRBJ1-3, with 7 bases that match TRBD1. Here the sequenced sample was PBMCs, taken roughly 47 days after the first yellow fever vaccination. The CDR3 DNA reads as TGTGCCAGCAGCCCTAACCGGGACAGTCCTGGAAACACCATATATTTT. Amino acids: CASSPNRDSPGNTIYF.